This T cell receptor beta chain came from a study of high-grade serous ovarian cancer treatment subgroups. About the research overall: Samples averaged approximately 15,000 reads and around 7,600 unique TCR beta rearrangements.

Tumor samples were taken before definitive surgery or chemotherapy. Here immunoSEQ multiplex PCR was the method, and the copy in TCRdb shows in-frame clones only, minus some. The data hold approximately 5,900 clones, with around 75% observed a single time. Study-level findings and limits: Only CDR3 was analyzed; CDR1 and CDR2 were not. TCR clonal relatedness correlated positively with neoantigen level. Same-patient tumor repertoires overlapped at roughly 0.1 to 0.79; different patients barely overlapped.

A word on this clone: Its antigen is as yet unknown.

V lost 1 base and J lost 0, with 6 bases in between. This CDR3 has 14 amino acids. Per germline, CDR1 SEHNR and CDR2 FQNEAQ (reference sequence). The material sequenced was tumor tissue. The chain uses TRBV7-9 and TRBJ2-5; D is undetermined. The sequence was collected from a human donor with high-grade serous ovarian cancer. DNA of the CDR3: TGTGCCAGCAGCTTAGAGCAGCACCAAGAGACCCAGTACTTC. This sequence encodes CASSLEQHQETQYF. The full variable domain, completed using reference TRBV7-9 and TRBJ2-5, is DTGVSQNPRHKITKRGQNVTFRCDPISEHNRLYWYRQTLGQGPEFLTYFQNEAQLEKSRLLSDRFSAERPKGSFSTLEIQRTEQGDSAMYLCASSLEQHQETQYFGPGTRLLVL.